The 14 T cell receptor beta chains reported below all come from one sample, sequenced in a study of shared T cell receptors in the human thymus. Clones were sequenced by immunoSEQ multiplex PCR, and TCRdb holds only the in-frame ones, with some missing. The sample carries 55,000 to 75,000 clones, roughly 96% recorded once. Sequencing was done on a sample of thymocytes. These receptors were obtained from a human donor.

This chain links TRBV5-8 with TRBJ2-3; 7 nucleotides agree with TRBD2. This CDR3 comprises 18 residues. V lost 2 bases and J lost 2; bases outside the gene matches: 14. Looked up from germline, CDR1 is SGHTS and CDR2 is YDEGEE. The CDR3 loop is CASSFRSGLELFTDTQYF. CDR3 DNA: TGTGCCAGCAGCTTTCGGTCCGGACTAGAACTTTTCACAGATACGCAGTATTTT.

The chain carries TRBV9 and TRBJ2-2, with 8 bases fitting TRBD1. Germline CDR1 SGDLS, CDR2 YYNGEE. The CDR3 extends over 15 amino acids. Trimming at V came to 2 bases and at J to 3 bases, leaving 3 bases not matched to a gene. The CDR3 here is CASSVSDRDTGELFF. The CDR3 nucleotides are TGTGCCAGCAGCGTCTCGGACAGGGACACCGGGGAGCTGTTTTTT.

The CDR3 coding sequence is TGTGCCAGTACCAACCCCCTTGCGGGGGGCCCCGCGAACACCGGGGAGCTGTTTTTT. Protein product: CASTNPLAGGPANTGELFF. The chain recombines TRBV19 with TRBJ2-2; TRBD2 agrees at 8 bases. Germline V CDR1 and CDR2: LNHDA, SQIVND (reference sequence). With 7 bases clipped from V and 0 bases from J, the junction kept 16 bases outside the gene matches. The CDR3 runs 19 residues.

J is TRBJ2-3 and V is TRBV20-1; D is uncertain. Per the germline V gene, CDR1 is DFQATT and CDR2 is SNEGSKA (reference sequence). This CDR3 region has 11 residues. V was shortened by 3 bases and J by 2 bases, with 3 bases between the two germline ends. CDR3 residues: CSARFTDTQYF. The CDR3, as DNA: TGCAGTGCTAGGTTCACAGATACGCAGTATTTT.

The chain employs TRBV27 and TRBJ1-5; 9 bases fit TRBD1. Per the germline V gene, CDR1 is MNHEY and CDR2 is SMNVEV (reference sequence). J lost 7 bases, V lost 7 bases, and 5 bases had no gene match. CDR3 size: 13 residues. CDR3 DNA sequence: TGTGCCAGCAAGGGACAGGGCCGACAGCCCCAGCATTTT. Translating gives CASKGQGRQPQHF.

The chain joins TRBV27 to TRBJ1-5; the D is unclear. The germline CDR1 and CDR2 sequences are MNHEY and SMNVEV (reference sequence). The ends were cut back, 0 bases at V and 5 bases at J, with 8 bases in the middle. There are 14 residues in the CDR3. CDR3 DNA: TGTGCCAGCAGTTTATCGCGTCCTGATCAGCCCCAGCATTTT. This translates into CASSLSRPDQPQHF.

The chain combines TRBV28 with TRBJ1-5, with TRBD1 matching over 11 bases. From germline, CDR1 is MDHEN and CDR2 SYDVKM. V lost 2 bases to trimming and J lost 6 bases; unmatched junction nucleotides: 6. The CDR3 length is 16 residues. The CDR3 DNA follows: TGTGCCAGCAGTTTAACGGGACAGGGGGTGGTTCAGCCCCAGCATTTT. It translates to CASSLTGQGVVQPQHF.

This clone was recorded once. The chain has TRBV6-5 and TRBJ2-3; D gene uncertain. Germline V CDR1 and CDR2: MNHEY, SVGAGI. This CDR3 comprises 13 residues. V was trimmed by 4 bases and J by 3 bases, leaving 8 bases between them. The CDR3 DNA follows: TGTGCCAGCAGTTCAGTATGTACAGATACGCAGTATTTT. This codes for CASSSVCTDTQYF.

J is TRBJ1-6 and V is TRBV30, with 9 bases lining up with TRBD1. Trimming took 5 bases from V and 0 from J; bases not matched to a gene: 2. CDR3 length: 15 amino acids. Germline CDR1 is GTSNPN and CDR2 is SVGIG (reference sequence). The CDR3: CAWGTGSSYNSPLHF. DNA for the CDR3: TGTGCCTGGGGGACAGGGAGCTCCTATAATTCACCCCTCCACTTT.

The chain is built from TRBV11-2 and TRBJ1-2; 9 bases match TRBD1. Germline trimming cut 6 bases from V and 8 bases from J; bases unmatched to any gene: 10. The CDR3 covers 14 residues. From germline, CDR1 is SGHAT and CDR2 FQNNGV. CDR3 sequence reads: CASRCPGQGLGYTF. The CDR3 nucleotides read TGTGCCAGCAGGTGCCCGGGACAGGGTTTGGGCTACACCTTC.

V is TRBV15 and J is TRBJ2-2; D is possibly TRBD2 (5 bases). Germline V gene sequence: CDR1 LNHNV, CDR2 YYDKDF (reference sequence). Trimming cost V 6 bases and J 4 bases, with 15 bases left between them. CDR3 size: 15 residues. Written as DNA, the CDR3 is TGTGCCACCAGTTTCTCCGGACGGGGCACCGGGGAGCTGTTTTTT. Translation: CATSFSGRGTGELFF.

In this sample, this clone turned up once. The genes are TRBV6-5 and TRBJ1-2, with unresolved D. Trimming removed 6 bases from V and 5 bases from J, with 13 bases in between. From germline, CDR1 is MNHEY and CDR2 SVGAGI. The CDR3 contains 13 residues. The CDR3 region has the DNA TGTGCCAGCAGCCCAGAAATCGGGTATGGCTACACCTTC. This translates into CASSPEIGYGYTF.

V is TRBV14 and J is TRBJ1-2, with D unresolved. The CDR3 extends over 15 amino acids. The germline CDR1 and CDR2 sequences are SGHDN and FVKESK. Trimming pared 0 bases from V and 2 bases from J, leaving 10 bases between. DNA for the CDR3: TGTGCCAGCAGCCAAGAAGCCGAAGTCAACTATGGCTACACCTTC. Translating it yields CASSQEAEVNYGYTF. The variable domain in full, completed from reference TRBV14 and TRBJ1-2, reads EAGVTQFPSHSVIEKGQTVTLRCDPISGHDNLYWYRRVMGKEIKFLLHFVKESKQDESGMPNNRFLAERTGGTYSTLKVQPAELEDSGVYFCASSQEAEVNYGYTFGSGTRLTVV.

CDR3: CASKSPRGDRSENTEAFF. In DNA form, the CDR3 reads TGTGCCAGCAAATCCCCAAGGGGCGACAGGAGTGAGAACACTGAAGCTTTCTTT. This chain links TRBV11-2 with TRBJ1-1; a possible D gene is TRBD1 (6 bases). V gave up 7 bases and J gave up 1 base, with 25 bases separating them. Germline values: CDR1 SGHAT, CDR2 FQNNGV. The CDR3 runs to 18 residues.